The source of this T cell receptor beta chain is a study of T cells in Graves' hyperthyroidism and ophthalmopathy. There were TCR beta CDR3 regions amplified from RNA transcripts. Initially, a first-round RT-PCR of the TCR CDR3 employed the HTBI primer set. TCRdb passed the multiplex PCR reads through MiXCR, listing each CDR3 protein once. The table shows about half a million distinct CDR3 sequences, with more than 20% occurring only once. Germline trimming cut 1 base from V and 5 bases from J; bases unmatched to any gene: 7. CDR1 PRHDT and CDR2 FYEKMQ come from the germline V gene (reference sequence). The CDR3 loop spans 15 amino acids. In its sample, this clonotype was seen many times.

Sequencing was carried out using blood. The TCR originated in a man aged 18 to 29 with Graves' hyperthyroidism. The chain has TRBV13 and TRBJ1-1, with 7 positions matching TRBD1. The CDR3 loop is CASSLEGASRTEAFF. The CDR3 nucleotides are TGTGCCAGCAGCTTAGAGGGGGCTTCGAGGACTGAAGCTTTCTTT.